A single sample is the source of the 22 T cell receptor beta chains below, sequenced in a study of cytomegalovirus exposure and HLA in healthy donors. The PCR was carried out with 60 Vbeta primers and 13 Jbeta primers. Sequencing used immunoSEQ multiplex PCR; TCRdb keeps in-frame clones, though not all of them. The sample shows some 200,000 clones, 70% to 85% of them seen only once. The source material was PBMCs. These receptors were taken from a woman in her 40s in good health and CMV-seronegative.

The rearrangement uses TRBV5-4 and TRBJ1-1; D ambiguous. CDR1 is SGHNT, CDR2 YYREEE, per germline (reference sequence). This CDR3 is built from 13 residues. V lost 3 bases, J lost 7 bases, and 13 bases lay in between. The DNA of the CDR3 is TGTGCCAGCAGCTCATATTGGACTTATGAAGCTTTCTTT. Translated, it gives CASSSYWTYEAFF.

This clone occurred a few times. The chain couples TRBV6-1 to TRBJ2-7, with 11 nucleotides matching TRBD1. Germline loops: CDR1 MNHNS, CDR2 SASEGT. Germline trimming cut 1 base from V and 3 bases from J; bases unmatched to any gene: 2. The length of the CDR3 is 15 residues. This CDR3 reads CASSEVGTGGYEQYF. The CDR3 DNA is TGTGCCAGCAGTGAAGTTGGGACAGGGGGCTACGAGCAGTACTTC.

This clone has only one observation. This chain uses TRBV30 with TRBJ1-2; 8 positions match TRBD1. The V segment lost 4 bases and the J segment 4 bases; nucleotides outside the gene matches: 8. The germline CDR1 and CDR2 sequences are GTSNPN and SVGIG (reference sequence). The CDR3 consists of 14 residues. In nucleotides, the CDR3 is TGTGCCTGGAAGGCAGGGGGCAACCTCTATGGCTACACCTTC. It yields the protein CAWKAGGNLYGYTF.

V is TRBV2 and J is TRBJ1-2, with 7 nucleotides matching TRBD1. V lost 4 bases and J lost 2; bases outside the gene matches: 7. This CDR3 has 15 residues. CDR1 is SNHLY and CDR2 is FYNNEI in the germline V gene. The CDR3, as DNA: TGTGCCAGCAGTGCGTGGACAGGCCTAAACTATGGCTACACCTTC. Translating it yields CASSAWTGLNYGYTF.

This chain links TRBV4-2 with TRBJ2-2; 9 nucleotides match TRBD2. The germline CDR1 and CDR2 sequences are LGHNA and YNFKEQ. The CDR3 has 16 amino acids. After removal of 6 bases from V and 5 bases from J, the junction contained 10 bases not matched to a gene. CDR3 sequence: CASSHGASGTTGELFF. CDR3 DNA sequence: TGTGCCAGCAGTCACGGGGCTAGCGGGACAACCGGGGAGCTGTTTTTT.

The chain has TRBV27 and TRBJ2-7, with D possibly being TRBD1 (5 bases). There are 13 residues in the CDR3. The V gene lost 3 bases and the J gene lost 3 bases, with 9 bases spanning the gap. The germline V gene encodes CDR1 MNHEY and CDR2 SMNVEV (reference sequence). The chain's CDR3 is CASSFLDSYEQYF. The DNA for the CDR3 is TGTGCCAGCAGTTTCCTAGACAGCTACGAGCAGTACTTC.

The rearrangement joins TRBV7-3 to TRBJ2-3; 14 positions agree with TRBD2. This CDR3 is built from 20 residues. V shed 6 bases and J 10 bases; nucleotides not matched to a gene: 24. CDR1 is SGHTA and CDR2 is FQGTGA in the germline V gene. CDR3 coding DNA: TGTGCCAGCAGTCGCGGACCCCATGGGACTAGCGGGGGCATCGAGGGTTCGCAGTATTTT. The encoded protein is CASSRGPHGTSGGIEGSQYF.

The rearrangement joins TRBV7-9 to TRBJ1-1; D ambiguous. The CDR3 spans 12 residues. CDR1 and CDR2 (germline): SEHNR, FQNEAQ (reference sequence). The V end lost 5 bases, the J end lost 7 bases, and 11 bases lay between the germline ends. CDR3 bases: TGTGCCAGCAGCCAAGGAGACTATGAAGCTTTCTTT. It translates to CASSQGDYEAFF.

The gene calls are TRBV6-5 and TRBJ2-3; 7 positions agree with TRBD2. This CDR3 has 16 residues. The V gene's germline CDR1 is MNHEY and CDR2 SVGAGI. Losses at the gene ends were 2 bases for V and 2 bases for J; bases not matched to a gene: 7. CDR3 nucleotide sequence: TGTGCCAGCAGTTACCTGAGCGGGATGTACACAGATACGCAGTATTTT. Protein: CASSYLSGMYTDTQYF.

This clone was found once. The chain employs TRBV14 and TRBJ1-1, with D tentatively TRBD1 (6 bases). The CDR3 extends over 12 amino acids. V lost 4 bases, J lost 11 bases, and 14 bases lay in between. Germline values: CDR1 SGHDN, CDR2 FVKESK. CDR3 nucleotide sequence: TGTGCCAGCAGCCTTACAGGGATAGGGGCTTTCTTT. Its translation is CASSLTGIGAFF.

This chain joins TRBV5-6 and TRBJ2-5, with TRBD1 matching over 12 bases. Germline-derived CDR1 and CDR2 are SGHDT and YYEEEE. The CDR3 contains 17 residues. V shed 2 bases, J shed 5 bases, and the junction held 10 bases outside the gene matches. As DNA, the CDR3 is TGTGCCAGCAGCTTTGGCAGCGGGACAGGGGGCTGGGAGACCCAGTACTTC. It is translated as CASSFGSGTGGWETQYF.

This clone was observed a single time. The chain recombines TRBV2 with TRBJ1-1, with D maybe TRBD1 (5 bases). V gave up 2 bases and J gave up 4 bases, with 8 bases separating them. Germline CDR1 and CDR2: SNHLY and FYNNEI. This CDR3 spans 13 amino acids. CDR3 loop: CASSEQGFTEAFF. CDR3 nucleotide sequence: TGTGCCAGCAGTGAACAGGGATTCACTGAAGCTTTCTTT.

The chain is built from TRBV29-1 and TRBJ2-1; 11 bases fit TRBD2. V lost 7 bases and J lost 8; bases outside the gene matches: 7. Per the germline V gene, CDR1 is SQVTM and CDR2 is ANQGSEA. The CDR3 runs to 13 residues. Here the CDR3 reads CSAVAGGLYEQFF. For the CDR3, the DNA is TGCAGCGCTGTAGCGGGGGGGCTCTATGAGCAGTTCTTC.

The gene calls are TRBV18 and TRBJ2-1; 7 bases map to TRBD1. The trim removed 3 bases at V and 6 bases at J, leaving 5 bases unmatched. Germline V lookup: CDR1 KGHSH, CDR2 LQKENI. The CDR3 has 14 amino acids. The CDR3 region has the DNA TGTGCCAGCTCACCCGGGACAGCGCCCAATGAGCAGTTCTTC. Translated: CASSPGTAPNEQFF.

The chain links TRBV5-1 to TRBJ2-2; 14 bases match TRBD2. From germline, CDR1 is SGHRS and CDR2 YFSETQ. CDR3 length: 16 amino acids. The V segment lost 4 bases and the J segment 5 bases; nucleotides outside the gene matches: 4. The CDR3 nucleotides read TGCGCCAGCAGCAAGGGACTAGCGGGGGAAACCGGGGAGCTGTTTTTT. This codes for CASSKGLAGETGELFF.

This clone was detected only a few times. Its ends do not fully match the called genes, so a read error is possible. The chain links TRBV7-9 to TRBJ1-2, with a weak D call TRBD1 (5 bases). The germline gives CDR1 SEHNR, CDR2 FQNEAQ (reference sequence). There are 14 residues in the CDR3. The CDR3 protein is CASSFRASNYGYPF. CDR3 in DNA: TGTGCCAGCAGCTTCAGGGCCTCAAACTATGGCTACCCCTTC.

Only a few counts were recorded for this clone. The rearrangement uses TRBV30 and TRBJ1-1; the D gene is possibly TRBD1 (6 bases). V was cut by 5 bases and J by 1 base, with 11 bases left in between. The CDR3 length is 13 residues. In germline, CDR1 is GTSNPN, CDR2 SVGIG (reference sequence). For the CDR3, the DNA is TGTGCCTGGGAAGGACAGCCGAACACTGAAGCTTTCTTT. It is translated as CAWEGQPNTEAFF.

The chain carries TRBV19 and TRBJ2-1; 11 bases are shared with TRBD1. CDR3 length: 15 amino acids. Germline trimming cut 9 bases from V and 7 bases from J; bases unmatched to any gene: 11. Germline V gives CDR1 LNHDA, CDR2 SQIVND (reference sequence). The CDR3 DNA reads TGTGCCAGCCGACTCCTTGGGACAGGGGGGAATGAGCAGTTCTTC. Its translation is CASRLLGTGGNEQFF.

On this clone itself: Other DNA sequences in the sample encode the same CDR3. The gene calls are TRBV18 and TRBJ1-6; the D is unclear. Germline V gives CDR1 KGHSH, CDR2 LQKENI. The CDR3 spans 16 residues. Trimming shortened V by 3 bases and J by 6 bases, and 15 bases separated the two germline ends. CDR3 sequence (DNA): TGTGCCAGCTCACCTCTACCGGGAAAGAGTAATTCACCCCTCCACTTT. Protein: CASSPLPGKSNSPLHF. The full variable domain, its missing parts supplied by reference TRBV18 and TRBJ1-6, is NAGVMQNPRHLVRRRGQEARLRCSPMKGHSHVYWYRQLPEEGLKFMVYLQKENIIDESGMPKERFSAEFPKEGPSILRIQQVVRGDSAAYFCASSPLPGKSNSPLHFGNGTRLTVT.

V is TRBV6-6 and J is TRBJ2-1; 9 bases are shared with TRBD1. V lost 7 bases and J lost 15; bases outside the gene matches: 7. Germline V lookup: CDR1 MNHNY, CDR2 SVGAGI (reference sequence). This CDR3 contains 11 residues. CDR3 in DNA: TGTGCCAGCACCAAGGGGGGACAGGGGTTCTTC. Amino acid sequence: CASTKGGQGFF.

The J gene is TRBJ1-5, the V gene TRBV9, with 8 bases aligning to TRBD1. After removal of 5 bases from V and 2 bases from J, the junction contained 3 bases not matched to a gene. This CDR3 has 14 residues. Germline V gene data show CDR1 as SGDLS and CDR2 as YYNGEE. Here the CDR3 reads CASRRTGCNQPQHF. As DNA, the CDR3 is TGTGCCAGCAGAAGGACAGGGTGCAATCAGCCCCAGCATTTT. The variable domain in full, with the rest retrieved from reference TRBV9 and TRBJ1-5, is DSGVTQTPKHLITATGQRVTLRCSPRSGDLSVYWYQQSLDQGLQFLIQYYNGEERAKGNILERFSAQQFPDLHSELNLSSLELGDSALYFCASRRTGCNQPQHFGDGTRLSIL.

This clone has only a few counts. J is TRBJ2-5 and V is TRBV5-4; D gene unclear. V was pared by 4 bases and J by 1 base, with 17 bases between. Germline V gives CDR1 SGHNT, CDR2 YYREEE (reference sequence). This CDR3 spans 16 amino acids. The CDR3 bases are TGTGCCAGCAGCGCCATTACTACCCTATCCCAAGAGACCCAGTACTTC. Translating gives CASSAITTLSQETQYF. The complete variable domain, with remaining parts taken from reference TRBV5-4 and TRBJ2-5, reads ETGVTQSPTHLIKTRGQQVTLRCSSQSGHNTVSWYQQALGQGPQFIFQYYREEENGRGNFPPRFSGLQFPNYSSELNVNALELDDSALYLCASSAITTLSQETQYFGPGTRLLVL.